This T cell receptor (beta chain) emerged from a study of blood T cells in healthy people across ages. General study results and limits: A greater number of naive CD4+ cells and higher diversity distinguished long-lived donors from aged donors.

The study drew donors from healthy Caucasian individuals in Russia aged 6 to 90. Isolating PBMCs gave at least 7 million of these cells per sample. The CDR3 loop spans 15 amino acids. J lost 5 bases, V lost 6 bases, and 11 bases had no gene match. Germline V lookup: CDR1 LGHDT, CDR2 YNNKEL (reference sequence). Through a sample-barcoded 5' primer and a J-beta primer mix, a second PCR was run for about 7 to 12 cycles. Each cDNA molecule, via a template-switch adaptor with 12 random nucleotides, was tagged. Each CDR3 protein is one row after TCRdb ran MiXCR on the 5' RACE reads. The sample holds 1,800,000 or so distinct CDR3 sequences, about 39% seen once. In the case of this clonotype: Its specificity is unknown.

The V and J genes are TRBV3-1 and TRBJ2-7; 9 nucleotides align to TRBD1. The specimen sequenced was blood. The receptor comes from a human donor in good health. CDR3 protein: CASSQDRGGENEQYF. The CDR3 coding sequence is TGTGCCAGCAGTCAGGACAGGGGCGGCGAAAACGAGCAGTACTTC.